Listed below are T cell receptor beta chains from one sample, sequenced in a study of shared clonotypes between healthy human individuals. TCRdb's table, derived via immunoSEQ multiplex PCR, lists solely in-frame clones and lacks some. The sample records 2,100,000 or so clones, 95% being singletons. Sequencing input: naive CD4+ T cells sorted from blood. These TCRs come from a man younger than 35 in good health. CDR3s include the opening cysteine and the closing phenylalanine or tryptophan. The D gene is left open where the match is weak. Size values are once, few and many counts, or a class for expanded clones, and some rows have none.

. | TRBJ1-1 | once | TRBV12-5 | TGTGCTAGTGGTTTGGTACCGGGCAGCATGAACACTGAAGCTTTCTTT | CASGLVPGSMNTEAFF
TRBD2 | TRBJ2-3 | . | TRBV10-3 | TGTGCCATCGGAAGCGGGAGCTCAGATACGCAGTATTTT | CAIGSGSSDTQYF
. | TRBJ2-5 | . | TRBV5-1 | TGCGCCAGCAGCTTGGATAGCCTAAAGGGGACCCAGTACTTC | CASSLDSLKGTQYF
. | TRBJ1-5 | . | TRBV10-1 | TGCGCCAGCACCGTCCCACCGAACAGGGATAATCAGCCCCAGCATTTT | CASTVPPNRDNQPQHF
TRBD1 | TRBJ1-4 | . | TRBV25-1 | TGTGCCAGCAGTGAATTAAAGGGGGCGACAGCCCATGAAAAACTGTTTTTT | CASSELKGATAHEKLFF
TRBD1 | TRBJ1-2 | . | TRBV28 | TGTGCCAGCAGTTTGACAGGGGATGGCTACACCTTC | CASSLTGDGYTF
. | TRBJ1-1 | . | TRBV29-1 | TGCAGCGTTGGAGTGAACACTGAAGCTTTCTTT | CSVGVNTEAFF
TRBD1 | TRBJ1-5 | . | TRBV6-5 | TGTGCCAGCAGCGGGACAGCTTTGAAGCCCCAGCATTTT | CASSGTALKPQHF
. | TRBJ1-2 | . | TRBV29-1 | TGCAGCGTTGAAACGGTGAACTATGGCTACACCTTC | CSVETVNYGYTF
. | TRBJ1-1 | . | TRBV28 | TGTGCCAGCAGTTTATTAGGTCTGAACACTGAAGCTTTCTTT | CASSLLGLNTEAFF
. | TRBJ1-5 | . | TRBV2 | TGTGCCAGCAGTGAAAGGGACATCGGACGGCCCCAGCATTTT | CASSERDIGRPQHF